Presented here are 32 T cell receptor beta chains from one specimen sequenced in a study of T cell responses to AZD1222 COVID-19 vaccine. Profiled with immunoSEQ multiplex PCR; TCRdb holds only in-frame clones, not every one. The sample shows 83,000 or so clones, roughly 83% of them seen only once. This sample comprised peripheral blood, obtained on day 0 of AZD1222 vaccination. The receptors stem from an adult in good health.

This clone was observed a single time. The chain is built from TRBV7-8 and TRBJ1-1; weak D call: TRBD1 (6 bases). The CDR3 consists of 15 residues. CDR1 is SGHVS, CDR2 FQNEAQ, per germline. The CDR3 spells CATSRGAGMNTEAFF. The DNA of the CDR3 is TGTGCGACCTCCCGGGGGGCGGGCATGAACACTGAAGCTTTCTTT.

The V gene is TRBV25-1, the J gene TRBJ1-1; D gene uncertain. Germline values: CDR1 MGHDK, CDR2 SYGVNS. CDR3 length: 12 residues. V was clipped by 3 bases and J by 7 bases, with 9 bases between them. CDR3 coding DNA: TGTGCCAGCAGTGAGAATGGGCGTGAAGCTTTCTTT. Encoded protein: CASSENGREAFF. The complete variable domain, with remaining parts taken from reference TRBV25-1 and TRBJ1-1, reads EADIYQTPRYLVIGTGKKITLECSQTMGHDKMYWYQQDPGMELHLIHYSYGVNSTEKGDLSSESTVSRIRTEHFPLTLESARPSHTSQYLCASSENGREAFFGQGTRLTVV.

A single count supports this clone. The chain uses TRBV9 and TRBJ1-2; 7 bases fit TRBD1. The CDR3 contains 15 residues. J was trimmed by 3 bases and V by 1 base; bases with no gene match: 6. Germline values: CDR1 SGDLS, CDR2 YYNGEE. CDR3 coding DNA: TGTGCCAGCAGCGTATCGGCAGGGGGATACTATGGCTACACCTTC. Protein: CASSVSAGGYYGYTF.

The CDR3 reads CASSETKRELFF. In DNA, the CDR3 is TGTGCCAGCAGTGAAACTAAGAGAGAGCTGTTTTTT. The chain carries TRBV7-2 and TRBJ2-2; no definite D call. CDR3 length: 12 amino acids. The ends were cut back, 6 bases at V and 11 bases at J, with 13 bases in the middle. Germline-derived CDR1 and CDR2 are SGHTA and FQGNSA.

The table lists this clone with a few counts. The rearrangement links TRBV4-1 to TRBJ2-7; 12 nucleotides agree with TRBD1. V dropped 4 bases and J dropped 5; count of bases not matched to a gene: 0. Germline loops: CDR1 MGHRA, CDR2 YSYEKL. This CDR3 contains 13 residues. CDR3 amino acids: CASSRDRGHEQYF. DNA of the CDR3: TGCGCCAGCAGCCGGGACAGGGGGCACGAGCAGTACTTC.

This clone has more than one count but fewer than ten. The chain is built from TRBV7-9 and TRBJ2-1, with 11 bases lining up with TRBD2. The ends lost 3 bases at V and 6 bases at J; junction bases unmatched: 13. Germline V lookup: CDR1 SEHNR, CDR2 FQNEAQ (reference sequence). CDR3 size: 18 residues. CDR3 loop: CASSLPPRLAGRRNEQFF. The CDR3 coding sequence is TGTGCCAGCAGCTTGCCCCCTCGACTAGCGGGAAGGCGCAATGAGCAGTTCTTC.

This clone has just one count. J is TRBJ2-1 and V is TRBV9; 7 bases fit TRBD2. The germline V gene has CDR1 SGDLS and CDR2 YYNGEE. The CDR3 loop spans 15 amino acids. V was pared by 3 bases and J by 5 bases, with 8 bases of the junction left unmatched. The DNA for the CDR3 is TGTGCCAGCAGCGCTCCGGGACTACTCCACAATGAGCAGTTCTTC. Translated: CASSAPGLLHNEQFF.

This chain links TRBV11-3 with TRBJ1-1; possibly TRBD1 for D (6 bases). The CDR3 is 13 residues long. The germline CDR1 and CDR2 sequences are SGHNT and YENEEA. V shed 5 bases and J shed 4 bases, with 11 bases lying between them. The CDR3 loop is CASSAVRGTEAFF. As DNA, the CDR3 is TGTGCCAGCAGCGCCGTCAGGGGCACTGAAGCTTTCTTT.

The chain uses TRBV11-2 and TRBJ1-1; D is perhaps TRBD1 (6 bases). Trimming took 3 bases from V and 6 from J, leaving 17 bases between them. CDR1 SGHAT and CDR2 FQNNGV come from the germline V gene. There are 15 residues in the CDR3. CDR3 protein: CASSFGGGRISEAFF. The CDR3 coding sequence is TGTGCCAGCAGCTTCGGTGGGGGGCGAATATCTGAAGCTTTCTTT.

This clone was observed a handful of times. This chain links TRBV9 with TRBJ2-7, with D possibly matching TRBD1 (6 bases). This CDR3 is built from 14 residues. V was trimmed by 0 bases and J by 2 bases, leaving 9 bases between them. Germline CDR1 and CDR2: SGDLS and YYNGEE. The CDR3 is CASSVAGAPYEQYF. The CDR3 DNA follows: TGTGCCAGCAGCGTAGCAGGGGCCCCCTACGAGCAGTACTTC.

This chain joins TRBV3-1 (or the pseudogene TRBV3-2) and TRBJ2-3; D is unclear. Trimming cost V 1 base and J 8 bases, with 7 bases left between them. This CDR3 has 12 amino acids. Germline values: CDR1 LGHDT, CDR2 YNNKEL (reference sequence). The CDR3 reads CASSQAAGTQYF. The CDR3, as DNA: TGTGCCAGCAGCCAAGCCGCAGGTACGCAGTATTTT.

Only one count was recorded for this clone. CDR3 sequence: CASSERRQFNEKLFF. In nucleotides, the CDR3 is TGTGCCAGCAGTGAACGTCGGCAATTTAATGAAAAACTGTTTTTT. The chain joins TRBV25-1 to TRBJ1-4, with D unresolved. The CDR3 extends over 15 amino acids. Germline V lookup: CDR1 MGHDK, CDR2 SYGVNS. V was trimmed by 2 bases and J by 4 bases, leaving 11 bases between them.

This clone was seen more than once but under ten times. The chain links TRBV18 to TRBJ2-7, with D unclear. This CDR3 comprises 15 residues. Trimming cost V 3 bases and J 3 bases, with 15 bases left between them. Germline CDR1 reads KGHSH; CDR2 reads LQKENI. CDR3 in amino acids: CASSPGPSWGYEQYF. The CDR3 nucleotides are TGTGCCAGCTCACCCGGACCCTCCTGGGGCTACGAGCAGTACTTC.

The CDR3 reads CASSYSGSGNTIYF. Written as DNA, the CDR3 is TGTGCCAGCAGTTACTCGGGATCTGGAAACACCATATATTTT. The J gene is TRBJ1-3, the V gene TRBV6-5, with D hard to call. The CDR3 has 14 residues. Per the germline V gene, CDR1 is MNHEY and CDR2 is SVGAGI. Trimming pared 0 bases from V and 1 base from J, leaving 4 bases between.

The gene calls are TRBV5-1 and TRBJ2-1, with D tentatively TRBD1 or TRBD2 (5 bases each). Trimming left V 7 bases short and J 9 bases short, with 17 bases between. There are 13 residues in the CDR3. Per the germline V gene, CDR1 is SGHRS and CDR2 is YFSETQ. The CDR3 here is CASSRGGDVEQFF. The DNA of the CDR3 is TGCGCCAGCTCGCGAGGTGGGGACGTTGAGCAGTTCTTC.

This clone appeared a few times. V is TRBV19 and J is TRBJ1-2, with TRBD1 as a possible D gene (6 bases). Germline CDR1 and CDR2: LNHDA and SQIVND (reference sequence). This CDR3 comprises 12 residues. Trimming cost V 7 bases and J 12 bases, with 18 bases left between them. Written as DNA, the CDR3 is TGTGCCAGTACCGTCGGGACAAGGAGGAACACCTTC. Translating gives CASTVGTRRNTF.

This clone turned up a few times. The V call is TRBV2, the J call TRBJ1-3; no clear D. The V gene lost 4 bases and the J gene lost 3 bases, with 7 bases spanning the gap. CDR3 length: 13 residues. Germline loops: CDR1 SNHLY, CDR2 FYNNEI. Here the CDR3 DNA reads TGTGCCAGCAGTGGTGACAATGGAAACACCATATATTTT. Protein product: CASSGDNGNTIYF. Full variable domain (rest looked up from reference TRBV2 and TRBJ1-3): EPEVTQTPSHQVTQMGQEVILRCVPISNHLYFYWYRQILGQKVEFLVSFYNNEISEKSEIFDDQFSVERPDGSNFTLKIRSTKLEDSAMYFCASSGDNGNTIYFGEGSWLTVV.

This chain joins TRBV7-2 and TRBJ1-2; a possible D gene is TRBD1 (6 bases). The V gene lost 1 base and the J gene lost 4 bases, with 7 bases spanning the gap. This CDR3 spans 13 amino acids. Germline V CDR1 and CDR2: SGHTA, FQGNSA. The chain's CDR3 is CASSLEGVYGYTF. The CDR3 nucleotides are TGTGCCAGCAGCTTAGAGGGGGTCTATGGCTACACCTTC.

The chain carries TRBV29-1 and TRBJ2-1; TRBD1 aligns across 9 bases. CDR3 length: 14 residues. V lost 5 bases to trimming and J lost 2 bases; unmatched junction nucleotides: 4. Per germline, CDR1 SQVTM and CDR2 ANQGSEA. For the CDR3, the DNA is TGCAGCGTTAGGGGACAGGGAACCTACAATGAGCAGTTCTTC. Its protein product is CSVRGQGTYNEQFF.

The chain employs TRBV28 and TRBJ2-7; tentative D call: TRBD2 (5 bases). Trimming removed 6 bases from V and 0 bases from J, with 12 bases in between. The CDR3 is 14 residues long. Germline V gene data show CDR1 as MDHEN and CDR2 as SYDVKM. CDR3 sequence reads: CASRLGMYSYEQYF. Written as DNA, the CDR3 is TGTGCCAGCAGACTAGGGATGTACTCCTACGAGCAGTACTTC.

This rearrangement joins TRBV9 to TRBJ1-2; 10 nucleotides agree with TRBD1. The CDR3 runs 15 residues. Germline CDR1 reads SGDLS; CDR2 reads YYNGEE. The trim removed 2 bases at V and 8 bases at J, leaving 9 bases unmatched. The CDR3 spells CASSVGGTGVAGYTF. The CDR3 coding sequence is TGTGCCAGCAGCGTTGGTGGGACAGGGGTTGCGGGCTACACCTTC.

V gene TRBV2 combines with J gene TRBJ1-4; D perhaps matches TRBD1 (6 bases). V was clipped by 5 bases and J by 0 bases, with 7 bases between them. This CDR3 is built from 14 residues. The germline V gene has CDR1 SNHLY and CDR2 FYNNEI. The chain's CDR3 is CASSRTATNEKLFF. CDR3 sequence (DNA): TGTGCCAGCAGTCGGACAGCAACTAATGAAAAACTGTTTTTT.

This clone was seen a single time. The V gene is TRBV27, the J gene TRBJ1-1; weak D call: TRBD1 (6 bases). This CDR3 is 12 amino acids long. From germline, CDR1 is MNHEY and CDR2 SMNVEV (reference sequence). Trimming pared 6 bases from V and 4 bases from J, leaving 9 bases between. The CDR3 spells CASSGGATEAFF. CDR3 sequence (DNA): TGTGCCAGCAGCGGGGGGGCCACTGAAGCTTTCTTT.

This rearrangement joins TRBV28 to TRBJ2-1; D possibly corresponds to TRBD1 (5 bases). Trimming cost V 8 bases and J 5 bases, with 25 bases left between them. The CDR3 extends over 17 amino acids. Per the germline V gene, CDR1 is MDHEN and CDR2 is SYDVKM. As DNA, the CDR3 is TGTGCCAGCCGTCAGGGTACTGGTCTCCGGAACCACAATGAGCAGTTCTTC. Translation gives CASRQGTGLRNHNEQFF.

The CDR3 bases are TGTGCCAGTAGGCCCGACAGGGGCTCCTACAATGAGCAGTTCTTC. Protein sequence: CASRPDRGSYNEQFF. This chain uses TRBV19 with TRBJ2-1; 8 nucleotides align to TRBD1. The V segment lost 6 bases and the J segment 0 bases; nucleotides outside the gene matches: 4. CDR3 length: 15 residues. Germline V gene data show CDR1 as LNHDA and CDR2 as SQIVND (reference sequence).

The rearrangement joins TRBV11-2 to TRBJ2-2, with 9 bases fitting TRBD1. Trimming took 4 bases from V and 8 from J; bases not matched to a gene: 8. This CDR3 region has 15 residues. The germline CDR1 and CDR2 sequences are SGHAT and FQNNGV. Here the CDR3 reads CASSSTYRGQGELFF. For the CDR3, the DNA is TGTGCCAGCAGCTCCACCTACAGGGGGCAGGGGGAGCTGTTTTTT. Variable domain in full (rest from reference TRBV11-2 and TRBJ2-2): EAGVAQSPRYKIIEKRQSVAFWCNPISGHATLYWYQQILGQGPKLLIQFQNNGVVDDSQLPKDRFSAERLKGVDSTLKIQPAKLEDSAVYLCASSSTYRGQGELFFGEGSRLTVL.

The CDR3, as DNA: TGTGCCACCAGTTCATCCGAGGACGGTAATGAAAAACTGTTTTTT. This encodes CATSSSEDGNEKLFF. The chain joins TRBV24-1 to TRBJ1-4; D gene uncertain. The CDR3 is 15 residues long. The germline CDR1 and CDR2 sequences are KGHDR and SFDVKD. With 6 bases removed from V and 4 bases from J, the gap between germline ends came to 14 bases.

This chain joins TRBV7-9 and TRBJ1-1, with D possibly being TRBD1 (6 bases). Trimming left V 4 bases short and J 1 base short, with 13 bases between. Germline V gives CDR1 SEHNR, CDR2 FQNEAQ (reference sequence). CDR3 length: 15 amino acids. The CDR3 here is CASSSTGFGNTEAFF. In DNA form, the CDR3 reads TGTGCCAGCAGCTCAACAGGGTTTGGGAACACTGAAGCTTTCTTT.

This sequence joins TRBV6-6 and TRBJ1-5; D is perhaps TRBD1 (5 bases). V was cut by 5 bases and J by 6 bases, with 14 bases left in between. The CDR3 has 14 amino acids. CDR1 and CDR2 from the germline V gene are MNHNY and SVGAGI (reference sequence). CDR3 region: CASSLTGGGQPQHF. In nucleotides, the CDR3 is TGTGCCAGCAGTCTGACTGGGGGTGGTCAGCCCCAGCATTTT.

The chain employs TRBV11-2 and TRBJ2-1; TRBD2 matches 8 bases. J was trimmed by 0 bases and V by 5 bases; bases with no gene match: 9. The CDR3 extends over 17 amino acids. CDR1 is SGHAT, CDR2 FQNNGV, per germline. Written as DNA, the CDR3 is TGTGCCAGCAGCAGGCAAGCGGGACTAGTCTCCTACAATGAGCAGTTCTTC. This encodes CASSRQAGLVSYNEQFF.

The chain carries TRBV6-5 and TRBJ1-5, with TRBD1 matching 8 bases. Trimming cost V 2 bases and J 3 bases; bases outside gene matches: 3. The CDR3 is 15 residues long. The germline CDR1 and CDR2 sequences are MNHEY and SVGAGI. CDR3 loop: CASSYRTGNNQPQHF. DNA of the CDR3: TGTGCCAGCAGTTACCGGACAGGGAACAATCAGCCCCAGCATTTT.

The V gene is TRBV2, the J gene TRBJ1-1; a possible D gene is TRBD1 (5 bases). Germline V gives CDR1 SNHLY, CDR2 FYNNEI. The V and J ends lost 5 bases and 5 bases respectively, with 12 bases between them. This CDR3 is 13 amino acids long. The CDR3 DNA follows: TGTGCCAGCAGTAATCGACAGCTTACTGAAGCTTTCTTT. This encodes CASSNRQLTEAFF.